Following are 16 T cell receptor beta chains from one sample sequenced in a study of T cells after yellow fever vaccination. Via MiXCR, TCRdb re-called the 5' RACE reads, giving one row per CDR3 protein. This repertoire shows about 360,000 distinct CDR3 sequences, roughly 6.1% found once; its top ten account for approximately 16%. Sequenced here: PBMCs, sampled 5 days after the yellow fever booster vaccination. These receptors were taken from a man aged 30 to 45 who received the YFV17D yellow fever vaccine.

This clonotype occurred a few times. This sequence joins TRBV2 and TRBJ2-7, with D unclear. The CDR3 has 15 residues. Germline loops: CDR1 SNHLY, CDR2 FYNNEI. V was pared by 4 bases and J by 5 bases, with 18 bases between. The CDR3 bases are TGTGCCAGCAGTGTGGGTAGTCTCCCCGTGGACGAGCAGTACTTC. As protein: CASSVGSLPVDEQYF.

This clonotype has more than one count but fewer than ten. The chain has TRBV14 and TRBJ2-6; 7 positions agree with TRBD2. In germline, CDR1 is SGHDN, CDR2 FVKESK. After removal of 7 bases from V and 0 bases from J, the junction contained 9 bases not matched to a gene. The CDR3 is made up of 17 amino acids. CDR3 sequence reads: CASTPGGPLSGANVLTF. Written as DNA, the CDR3 is TGTGCCAGCACCCCGGGAGGACCTCTCTCTGGGGCCAACGTCCTGACTTTC. The full variable domain, in which reference TRBV14 and TRBJ2-6 provide the parts outside the CDR3, is EAGVTQFPSHSVIEKGQTVTLRCDPISGHDNLYWYRRVMGKEIKFLLHFVKESKQDESGMPNNRFLAERTGGTYSTLKVQPAELEDSGVYFCASTPGGPLSGANVLTFGAGSRLTVL.

This clonotype was seen many times. The V call is TRBV6-2 or TRBV6-3, the J call TRBJ2-3, with D perhaps matching TRBD2 (6 bases). Trimming shortened V by 6 bases and J by 4 bases, and 11 bases separated the two germline ends. The CDR3 is made up of 13 amino acids. Germline assignment: CDR1 MNHEY and CDR2 SVGEGT. CDR3 nucleotides: TGTGCCAGCAGCCCCCGACTAGCAGATACGCAGTATTTT. It encodes CASSPRLADTQYF.

This clonotype was detected only a few times. The V call is TRBV5-5, the J call TRBJ2-3; D unclear. The CDR3 is 16 amino acids. V lost 4 bases, J lost 2 bases, and 17 bases lay in between. Per the germline V gene, CDR1 is SGHKS and CDR2 is YYEKEE (reference sequence). The CDR3 reads CASSIPTSGSTDTQYF. The CDR3 region has the DNA TGTGCCAGCAGCATACCGACATCTGGATCCACAGATACGCAGTATTTT.

This clonotype was counted many times. The chain couples TRBV29-1 to TRBJ1-2; D might be TRBD1 (6 bases). Trimming took 4 bases from V and 2 from J, leaving 17 bases between them. CDR3 length: 15 residues. Germline V gene sequence: CDR1 SQVTM, CDR2 ANQGSEA. CDR3 bases: TGCAGCGTTGGGCAGGGGACTTCACCAAACTATGGCTACACCTTC. This translates into CSVGQGTSPNYGYTF.

The rearrangement uses TRBV24-1 and TRBJ2-3; D might be TRBD2 (5 bases). The CDR3 is 14 residues long. V lost 3 bases to trimming and J lost 4 bases, with 10 bases between them. Germline CDR1 KGHDR, CDR2 SFDVKD. In DNA form, the CDR3 reads TGTGCCACCAGTGATGAACTAGGCCCAGATACGCAGTATTTT. It encodes CATSDELGPDTQYF.

This clonotype was observed at least ten times. V usage is TRBV3-1 and J usage is TRBJ2-3; tentative D call: TRBD2 (5 bases). Trimming took off 1 base at V and 0 bases at J, with 8 bases between the two ends. CDR1 is LGHDT, CDR2 YNNKEL, per germline (reference sequence). The CDR3 has 15 amino acids. CDR3 residues: CASSQGEFSTDTQYF. CDR3 bases: TGTGCCAGCAGCCAAGGGGAGTTTAGCACAGATACGCAGTATTTT.

The chain recombines TRBV7-2 with TRBJ2-1, with 7 bases lining up with TRBD2. V dropped 3 bases and J dropped 6; count of bases not matched to a gene: 11. CDR1 is SGHTA and CDR2 is FQGNSA in the germline V gene. CDR3 length equals 16 residues. The CDR3 protein is CASSFWLAEGFNEQFF. CDR3 bases: TGTGCCAGCAGCTTCTGGCTAGCGGAGGGATTCAATGAGCAGTTCTTC.

There are many counts of this clonotype. The gene calls are TRBV12-3 or TRBV12-4 and TRBJ2-1; TRBD2 is a possible D gene (6 bases). CDR3 length equals 14 residues. Trimming took off 5 bases at V and 9 bases at J, with 17 bases between the two ends. The CDR3 reads CASSRASGLLEQFF. CDR3 DNA sequence: TGTGCCAGCAGTCGCGCTTCGGGACTCCTTGAGCAGTTCTTC.

This clonotype was seen many times. The chain combines TRBV7-9 with TRBJ2-1; 9 nucleotides match TRBD1. The germline V gene encodes CDR1 SEHNR and CDR2 FQNEAQ (reference sequence). The CDR3 has 14 amino acids. Unmatched junction bases numbered 11, after V lost 9 bases and J lost 8 bases. In nucleotides, the CDR3 is TGTGCCAGTCATCGGGACAGGGAAGCGTATGAGCAGTTCTTC. Translating gives CASHRDREAYEQFF. The complete variable domain, with remaining parts taken from reference TRBV7-9 and TRBJ2-1, reads DTGVSQNPRHKITKRGQNVTFRCDPISEHNRLYWYRQTLGQGPEFLTYFQNEAQLEKSRLLSDRFSAERPKGSFSTLEIQRTEQGDSAMYLCASHRDREAYEQFFGPGTRLTVL.

This clonotype came up a few times. The chain uses TRBV15 and TRBJ1-4; D call uncertain. The CDR3 is 12 amino acids. The V gene lost 1 base and the J gene lost 7 bases, with 4 bases spanning the gap. Germline loops: CDR1 LNHNV, CDR2 YYDKDF (reference sequence). The CDR3 sequence is CATSRVGEKLFF. Written as DNA, the CDR3 is TGTGCCACCAGCAGAGTGGGTGAAAAACTGTTTTTT.

The rearrangement joins TRBV3-1 to TRBJ1-1; 7 bases fit TRBD1. The germline V gene has CDR1 LGHDT and CDR2 YNNKEL (reference sequence). The CDR3 runs 15 residues. V trimming: 3 bases; J trimming: 1 base; junction bases outside the gene matches: 5. CDR3 residues: CASSQVGQTNTEAFF. The CDR3, as DNA: TGTGCCAGCAGCCAGGTGGGACAGACGAACACTGAAGCTTTCTTT.

This clonotype was observed at least ten times. The genes are TRBV20-1 and TRBJ2-1; 9 positions match TRBD2. J lost 0 bases, V lost 1 base, and 4 bases had no gene match. Germline CDR1 and CDR2: DFQATT and SNEGSKA (reference sequence). The CDR3 consists of 16 residues. CDR3 residues: CSARAPSGISYNEQFF. The CDR3 bases are TGCAGTGCTAGAGCACCTAGCGGGATCTCCTACAATGAGCAGTTCTTC.

To note about this clonotype: Given a much more abundant clone one base away, this may be a read error. The chain uses TRBV9 and TRBJ2-7; 11 nucleotides match TRBD2. The J segment lost 4 bases and the V segment lost 6 bases, leaving 6 bases of the junction unmatched. CDR1 SGDLS and CDR2 YYNGEE come from the germline V gene. There are 14 residues in the CDR3. The CDR3 DNA sequence: TGTGCCAGCATCGCTAGCGGGAGGCCGTACGAGCAGTACTTC. Amino acid sequence: CASIASGRPYEQYF.

This clonotype has just a few counts. The genes are TRBV19 and TRBJ2-7; 9 bases map to TRBD2. This CDR3 contains 13 residues. The V gene end was trimmed by 3 bases and the J gene end by 4 bases; junction bases not matched to a gene: 1. CDR1 LNHDA and CDR2 SQIVND come from the germline V gene (reference sequence). CDR3 sequence (DNA): TGTGCCAGTAGTATGACTAGCGGATACGAGCAGTACTTC. Its translation: CASSMTSGYEQYF.

Many counts were recorded for this clonotype. The rearrangement joins TRBV11-2 to TRBJ2-6, with D possibly called TRBD1 or TRBD2 (5 bases each). The CDR3 is made up of 15 amino acids. The V gene's germline CDR1 is SGHAT and CDR2 FQNNGV. The V end was cut by 5 bases, the J end by 0 bases, with 8 bases between. For the CDR3, the DNA is TGTGCCAGCAGCCCCGGGACCTCTGGGGCCAACGTCCTGACTTTC. Translated, it gives CASSPGTSGANVLTF.